The 20 T cell receptor beta chains below all came from one sample that was sequenced in a study of T cell responses to AZD1222 COVID-19 vaccine. The assay was immunoSEQ multiplex PCR, and TCRdb's table has in-frame clones only and misses some. The repertoire holds 95,000 to 150,000 clones, roughly 90% seen once, with around 15% in the top ten. The sequences come from peripheral blood, collected on day 0 of AZD1222 vaccination. These receptors were collected from an adult in good health.

The chain uses TRBV4-1 and TRBJ1-4, with D tentatively TRBD1 (5 bases). Trimming left V 1 base short and J 3 bases short, with 9 bases between. Germline CDR1 MGHRA, CDR2 YSYEKL. The CDR3 consists of 15 residues. CDR3 region: CASSQGGVANEKLFF. The DNA for the CDR3 is TGCGCCAGCAGCCAAGGAGGGGTAGCTAATGAAAAACTGTTTTTT.

The V gene is TRBV7-9, the J gene TRBJ1-4; D may be TRBD1 (5 bases). V gave up 1 base and J gave up 5 bases, with 8 bases separating them. CDR1 SEHNR and CDR2 FQNEAQ come from the germline V gene (reference sequence). This CDR3 has 14 amino acids. CDR3: CASSLVEGNEKLFF. Here the CDR3 DNA reads TGTGCCAGCAGCTTAGTCGAGGGGAATGAAAAACTGTTTTTT.

The chain recombines TRBV5-6 with TRBJ2-3, with D perhaps matching TRBD2 (6 bases). The CDR3 has 15 residues. The germline V and J ends were trimmed by 6 bases and 3 bases, with 17 bases remaining between them. The V gene's germline CDR1 is SGHDT and CDR2 YYEEEE. CDR3 protein: CASTGGLLSTDTQYF. The CDR3 nucleotides are TGTGCCAGCACCGGGGGACTCCTCTCGACAGATACGCAGTATTTT.

This sequence joins TRBV12-3 or TRBV12-4 and TRBJ2-1; D remains unclear. The CDR3 is 12 amino acids. Trimming pared 4 bases from V and 13 bases from J, leaving 14 bases between. CDR3 in DNA: TGTGCCAGCAGTTCGGAGAGTCCCCAACAGTTCTTC. It encodes CASSSESPQQFF.

The J gene is TRBJ2-4, the V gene TRBV2; D is unclear. Germline CDR1 SNHLY, CDR2 FYNNEI. Between the trimmed V and J ends, which lost 3 bases and 8 bases, there was a span of 14 bases. The CDR3 sequence is 14 residues long. The CDR3 is CASSERYLGDIQYF. The CDR3 region has the DNA TGTGCCAGCAGTGAGCGGTATCTAGGCGACATTCAGTACTTC. The full variable domain, rest sourced from reference TRBV2 and TRBJ2-4, is EPEVTQTPSHQVTQMGQEVILRCVPISNHLYFYWYRQILGQKVEFLVSFYNNEISEKSEIFDDQFSVERPDGSNFTLKIRSTKLEDSAMYFCASSERYLGDIQYFGAGTRLSVL.

The chain has TRBV5-6 and TRBJ2-7; D is uncertain. In germline, CDR1 is SGHDT, CDR2 YYEEEE. V was cut by 0 bases and J by 0 bases, with 7 bases left in between. The CDR3 extends over 14 amino acids. CDR3 protein: CASSLGPDSYEQYF. CDR3 bases: TGTGCCAGCAGCTTGGGGCCCGACTCCTACGAGCAGTACTTC.

V usage is TRBV6-5 and J usage is TRBJ2-1; D might be TRBD2 (5 bases). CDR1 is MNHEY and CDR2 is SVGAGI in the germline V gene. The CDR3 covers 16 residues. The V and J ends lost 4 bases and 6 bases respectively, with 19 bases between them. This CDR3 is CASSFLRELGSNEQFF. CDR3 DNA sequence: TGTGCCAGCAGTTTCCTCCGGGAACTAGGGTCCAATGAGCAGTTCTTC.

The table lists this clone with a count of one. Written as DNA, the CDR3 is TGTGCCAGCAGCTTACGGATGAACACTGAAGCTTTCTTT. Translated: CASSLRMNTEAFF. The chain combines TRBV7-2 with TRBJ1-1; D remains ambiguous. The germline V gene has CDR1 SGHTA and CDR2 FQGNSA. The CDR3 has 13 residues. Trimming removed 2 bases at V and 0 bases at J, with 4 bases between.

The chain recombines TRBV4-1 with TRBJ2-2, with 8 nucleotides matching TRBD1. Trimming at V came to 0 bases and at J to 3 bases, leaving 3 bases not matched to a gene. Germline V gene data show CDR1 as MGHRA and CDR2 as YSYEKL. The CDR3 length is 16 residues. The DNA for the CDR3 is TGCGCCAGCAGCCAAGAAGAGACAGGGGACACCGGGGAGCTGTTTTTT. This translates into CASSQEETGDTGELFF.

The V gene is TRBV7-9, the J gene TRBJ1-2, with D unclear. Germline lookup yields CDR1 SEHNR and CDR2 FQNEAQ (reference sequence). This CDR3 region has 17 residues. V lost 3 bases and J 7 bases, leaving 24 bases between the germline ends. This CDR3 is CASSFHEREQGGIGYTF. The DNA of the CDR3 is TGTGCCAGCAGCTTTCATGAACGGGAGCAAGGAGGAATTGGCTACACCTTC.

The gene calls are TRBV7-2 and TRBJ2-1; D gene uncertain. The CDR3 length is 16 residues. Deletions cut 2 bases from V and 0 bases from J, with 11 bases between. Germline V gene data show CDR1 as SGHTA and CDR2 as FQGNSA. CDR3 DNA: TGTGCCAGCAGCTTACAGGCGAAGAGCTCCTACAATGAGCAGTTCTTC. It specifies CASSLQAKSSYNEQFF.

This clone was picked up one time. The chain uses TRBV29-1 and TRBJ2-2, with TRBD1 identical over 7 bases. The germline CDR1 and CDR2 sequences are SQVTM and ANQGSEA. The junction had 14 bases not matched to a gene; V was cut back by 6 bases and J by 1 base. This CDR3 is 17 amino acids long. Written as DNA, the CDR3 is TGCAGCGTGCAAAATACTAAGGGGACAGAGAACACCGGGGAGCTGTTTTTT. Amino acid sequence: CSVQNTKGTENTGELFF.

The chain couples TRBV6-6 to TRBJ1-4; 8 nucleotides line up with TRBD1. CDR3 length: 13 residues. Germline-derived CDR1 and CDR2 are MNHNY and SVGAGI (reference sequence). V was pared by 7 bases and J by 6 bases, with 4 bases of the junction left unmatched. CDR3 sequence reads: CASKTGGDEKLFF. CDR3 DNA: TGTGCCAGCAAAACAGGGGGAGATGAAAAACTGTTTTTT.

The J gene is TRBJ2-2, the V gene TRBV6-2 or TRBV6-3; 10 bases are shared with TRBD2. The CDR3 runs to 17 residues. Per germline, CDR1 MNHEY and CDR2 SVGEGT. With 6 bases clipped from V and 0 bases from J, the junction kept 7 bases outside the gene matches. The CDR3 sequence: CASRPRLAGPNTGELFF. CDR3 nucleotides: TGTGCCAGCAGACCTCGACTAGCGGGCCCGAACACCGGGGAGCTGTTTTTT.

This chain links TRBV30 with TRBJ2-2, with a weak D call TRBD1 (5 bases). The germline V gene has CDR1 GTSNPN and CDR2 SVGIG (reference sequence). Trimming removed 4 bases from V and 7 bases from J, with 16 bases in between. This CDR3 is 14 amino acids long. The CDR3 DNA reads as TGTGCCTGGACCCAAAGGCCCAGGGACGGGGAGCTGTTTTTT. This translates into CAWTQRPRDGELFF.

The V and J genes are TRBV6-5 and TRBJ2-1; 8 bases fit TRBD1. The V gene's germline CDR1 is MNHEY and CDR2 SVGAGI. The CDR3 is 12 amino acids. J was trimmed by 11 bases and V by 6 bases; bases with no gene match: 6. CDR3 in amino acids: CASRTDRGQQFF. CDR3 coding DNA: TGTGCCAGCAGAACCGACAGGGGACAGCAGTTCTTC.

This sequence joins TRBV23-1 and TRBJ1-6; 9 bases match TRBD1. TRBV23-1 is filed as an ORF, its function uncertain. The CDR3 runs to 17 residues. V lost 0 bases, J lost 2 bases, and 2 bases stayed unmatched. The CDR3 region is CASSQSGTGTYNSPLHF. CDR3 in DNA: TGCGCCAGCAGTCAATCGGGGACAGGGACCTATAATTCACCCCTCCACTTT.

The chain is built from TRBV4-1 and TRBJ2-7, with 9 bases lining up with TRBD1. The germline V gene encodes CDR1 MGHRA and CDR2 YSYEKL. Trimming cost V 1 base and J 4 bases; bases outside gene matches: 5. The CDR3 loop spans 15 amino acids. The CDR3 DNA sequence: TGCGCCAGCAGCCAAGCCCGGGACAGGGTTTACGAGCAGTACTTC. This encodes CASSQARDRVYEQYF.

The genes are TRBV18 and TRBJ1-2; TRBD1 is a possible D gene (5 bases). The CDR3 is 17 amino acids. Germline V gene lookup returns CDR1 KGHSH and CDR2 LQKENI. V lost 3 bases and J 4 bases, leaving 21 bases between the germline ends. CDR3 sequence reads: CASSPYLPQGTAYGYTF. For the CDR3, the DNA is TGTGCCAGCTCACCTTACCTCCCCCAGGGTACCGCCTATGGCTACACCTTC.

A single count supports this clone. The V gene is TRBV6-2 or TRBV6-3, the J gene TRBJ1-6; 7 positions match TRBD1. From germline, CDR1 is MNHEY and CDR2 SVGEGT. V was pared by 2 bases and J by 9 bases, with 4 bases of the junction left unmatched. The CDR3 loop spans 14 amino acids. DNA of the CDR3: TGTGCCAGCAGTTACGAGGGGGCAGGTTCACCCCTCCACTTT. Translation: CASSYEGAGSPLHF.